This T cell receptor beta chain originates from a study of OX40 agonist ivuxolimab in advanced cancers. Study context: Cohort: approximately 83% men, mean age about 60, aged roughly 23 to 79. Partial responses, seen in three patients, involved one hepatocellular carcinoma and two cutaneous melanomas.

Trimming cost V 1 base and J 5 bases, with 8 bases left between them. CDR1 is SGHVS, CDR2 FQNEAQ, per germline. The CDR3 extends over 13 amino acids. Method: immunoSEQ multiplex PCR; TCRdb's copy keeps in-frame clones and lacks some. The sample carries nearly 60,000 clones, 75% to 90% recorded once. Collection of blood occurred at baseline, at cycle 4 day 1, and at cycle 7 day 1. The input for sequencing was CD4+ or CD8+ T cells sorted from blood, taken in a trial of the OX40 agonist ivuxolimab. The rearrangement joins TRBV7-8 to TRBJ1-2; D is unclear. The TCR comes from an adult with an advanced solid tumor such as melanoma, head and neck, liver or kidney cancer. The CDR3 reads CASSLVGNYGYTF. The CDR3 DNA reads as TGTGCCAGCAGCTTAGTAGGGAATTATGGCTACACCTTC.